These T cell receptor beta chains were read from a single sample in a study of T cell repertoires in cytomegalovirus infection. TCRdb reprocessed the reads via MiXCR and lists one record per CDR3 protein. The table has 650,000 to 900,000 distinct CDR3 sequences, roughly 33% seen once. These TCRs' antigens remain unknown. This specimen was cultured CD8+ T cells from PBMCs, taken from culture after CMV antigen stimulation. The receptors derive from a human donor in good health (CMV status not recorded). Some clones in this sample may be carry-over from other donors' samples. Each CDR3 is given with its conserved first and last residue. D genes are given only for firm matches. Not every row has a clone size; where given, it reads once, few, many or a size class.

j_call v_call clone_size d_call cdr3_aa cdr3_nt
TRBJ2-3 TRBV7-6 . . CASSLAIGTDTQYF TGTGCCAGCAGCTTAGCGATAGGGACCGATACGCAGTATTTT
TRBJ2-2 TRBV10-2 . TRBD2 CASSEVAGGIMNTGELFF TGCGCCAGCAGTGAGGTAGCGGGGGGCATAATGAACACCGGGGAGCTGTTTTTT
TRBJ2-1 TRBV11-2 . . CATRPGVAYNEQFF TGTGCCACCCGGCCCGGGGTGGCGTACAATGAGCAGTTCTTC
TRBJ2-7 TRBV10-3 few TRBD1 CAISATGGEQYF TGTGCCATCAGTGCGACAGGGGGCGAGCAGTACTTC
TRBJ1-3 TRBV6-5 many . CASSSSGGSGNTIYF TGTGCCAGCAGTTCCTCCGGCGGCTCTGGAAACACCATATATTTT
TRBJ2-2 TRBV7-9 . TRBD2 CASSLSGEWTGELFF TGTGCCAGCAGCCTTAGCGGGGAATGGACCGGGGAGCTGTTTTTT
TRBJ1-3 TRBV12-3/TRBV12-4 few . CATPFEGAYGNTIYF TGTGCCACCCCCTTCGAAGGGGCTTACGGAAACACCATATATTTT
TRBJ1-1 TRBV19 few TRBD1 CASSVQGLLDTEAFF TGTGCCAGTAGTGTACAGGGGCTCCTGGACACTGAAGCTTTCTTT
TRBJ2-7 TRBV5-8 . . CASSLRLTGPVEQYF TGTGCCAGCAGTCTGAGGTTGACCGGGCCGGTCGAGCAGTACTTC
TRBJ2-1 TRBV7-9 . . CASSFPDKYNEQFF TGTGCCAGCAGCTTCCCGGACAAGTACAATGAGCAGTTCTTC
TRBJ1-2 TRBV20-1 few TRBD1 CSARSGQGTLYGYTF TGCAGTGCTAGATCCGGACAGGGCACACTTTATGGCTACACCTTC
TRBJ1-5 TRBV7-9 . . CASSLESQAQHF TGTGCCAGCAGCTTAGAGTCCCAGGCCCAGCATTTT
TRBJ1-1 TRBV12-3/TRBV12-4 few . CASTGDGYTEAFF TGTGCCAGCACAGGGGACGGGTACACTGAAGCTTTCTTT
TRBJ2-2 TRBV10-3 . TRBD2 CAISPTSGQNTGELFF TGTGCCATCAGTCCTACTAGCGGCCAGAACACCGGGGAGCTGTTTTTT
TRBJ1-4 TRBV6-5 few . CASSFGGPDLRKLFF TGTGCCAGCAGTTTCGGCGGGCCCGATTTGCGAAAACTGTTTTTT
TRBJ2-3 TRBV12-5 few TRBD2 CASVFQTSGGMDTQYF TGTGCTAGTGTTTTTCAGACTAGCGGGGGTATGGATACGCAGTATTTT
TRBJ2-3 TRBV7-8 many . CASSLGHHSTDTQYF TGTGCCAGCAGCTTAGGACATCATAGCACAGATACGCAGTATTTT
TRBJ1-1 TRBV20-1 . TRBD1 CSASGQGGLNTEAFF TGCAGTGCTAGCGGGCAGGGGGGCTTGAACACTGAAGCTTTCTTT
TRBJ2-3 TRBV28 . . CASSLGRIPSTDTQYF TGTGCCAGCAGTTTGGGGCGGATTCCTAGCACAGATACGCAGTATTTT
TRBJ2-7 TRBV6-5 few . CASSYSQSAYEQYF TGTGCCAGCAGTTACTCACAGTCCGCCTACGAGCAGTACTTC
TRBJ1-2 TRBV2 once . CASSEDGSSSYGYTF TGTGCCAGCAGTGAAGACGGTAGCAGCTCCTATGGCTACACCTTC
TRBJ2-1 TRBV5-1 . . CASSLDRMINERQFF TGCGCCAGCAGCTTGGACAGAATGATCAATGAGCGGCAGTTCTTC
TRBJ1-5 TRBV27 . . CASTLYQGRQPQHF TGTGCCAGCACCCTTTACCAGGGAAGGCAGCCCCAGCATTTT
TRBJ1-2 TRBV13 . . CASKNSAYGYTF TGTGCCAGCAAAAACTCGGCCTATGGCTACACCTTC
TRBJ2-3 TRBV6-6 . . CASSYSRGAGDLTDTQYF TGTGCCAGCAGTTACTCAAGGGGGGCGGGGGACCTCACAGATACGCAGTATTTT
TRBJ2-1 TRBV6-2/TRBV6-3 once . CASTNYVGDNEQFF TGTGCCAGCACCAATTACGTAGGAGACAATGAGCAGTTCTTC